The clone carrying this TCR beta chain turned up a few times. Its antigen is still unknown. The record originates from a study of cytomegalovirus exposure and HLA in healthy donors. Primers included in the PCR were 60 Vbeta and 13 Jbeta primers. Per the original methods: Later reanalysis found 80 million or so unique TCR beta chains, about 10 million of them shared. TCRdb's table, derived via immunoSEQ multiplex PCR, lists solely in-frame clones and lacks some. The D gene and trimming were derived from the DNA, and the V and J assignments and clone size from that table. The repertoire holds over 150,000 clones, with roughly three quarters as singletons. Study findings and constraints: Being productive about 87% or about 30% of the time was typical of most TCR beta V segments in an earlier analysis. A later analysis showed HLA-associated TCR beta chains outstripping equally common others in clonal expansion. 87-base-pair reads could not separate some V segments, including TRBV6-2 and TRBV6-3.

With V trimmed by 10 bases and J by 0 bases, 3 bases remained unmatched. From germline, CDR1 is MNHNS and CDR2 SASEGT. CDR3 length equals 13 residues. The chain is built from TRBV6-1 and TRBJ1-3; 7 nucleotides agree with TRBD1. The specimen was PBMCs. The sequence came from a male donor in good health and CMV-seropositive. DNA for the CDR3: TGTGCCACCGGGACAGTCTCTGGAAACACCATATATTTT. Encoded protein: CATGTVSGNTIYF.